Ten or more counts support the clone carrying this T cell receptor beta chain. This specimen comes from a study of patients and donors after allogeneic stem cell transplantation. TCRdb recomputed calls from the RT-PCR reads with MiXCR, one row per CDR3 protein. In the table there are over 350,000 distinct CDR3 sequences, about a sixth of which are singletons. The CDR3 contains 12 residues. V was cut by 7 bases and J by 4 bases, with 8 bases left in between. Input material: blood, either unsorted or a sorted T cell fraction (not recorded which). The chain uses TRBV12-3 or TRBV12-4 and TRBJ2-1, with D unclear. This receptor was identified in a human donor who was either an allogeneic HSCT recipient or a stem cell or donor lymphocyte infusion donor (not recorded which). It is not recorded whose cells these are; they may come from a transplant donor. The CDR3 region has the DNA TGTGCCAGCAAACCCCAATACAATGAGCAGTTCTTC. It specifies CASKPQYNEQFF.